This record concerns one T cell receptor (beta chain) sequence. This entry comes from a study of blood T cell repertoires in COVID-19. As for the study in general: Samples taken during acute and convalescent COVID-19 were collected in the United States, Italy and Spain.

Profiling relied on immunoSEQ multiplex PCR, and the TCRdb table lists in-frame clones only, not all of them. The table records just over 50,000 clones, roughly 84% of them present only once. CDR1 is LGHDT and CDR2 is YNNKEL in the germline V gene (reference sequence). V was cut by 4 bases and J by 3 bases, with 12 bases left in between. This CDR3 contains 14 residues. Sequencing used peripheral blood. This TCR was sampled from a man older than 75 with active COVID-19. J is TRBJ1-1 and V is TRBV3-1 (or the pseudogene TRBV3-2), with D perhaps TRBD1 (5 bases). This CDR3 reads CASSPWGGDTEAFF. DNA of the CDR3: TGTGCCAGCAGCCCCTGGGGGGGAGACACTGAAGCTTTCTTT.